This record concerns one TCR beta chain sequence. Vbeta (60) and Jbeta (13) primers were used in the PCR. Repertoires were generated with immunoSEQ multiplex PCR, while TCRdb's copy carries only in-frame clones and drops some. The profile shows under 200,000 clones, 75% of them singletons. This sample is drawn from a study of cytomegalovirus exposure and HLA in healthy donors. Looked up from germline, CDR1 is SGHRS and CDR2 is YFSETQ. With V trimmed by 5 bases and J by 0 bases, 13 bases remained unmatched. The CDR3 has 18 residues. The chain recombines TRBV5-1 with TRBJ2-4; TRBD2 matches 8 bases. The receptor comes from a male donor in good health and CMV-seronegative. The source material was PBMCs. CDR3 sequence (DNA): TGCGCCAGCAGTTCCAGGGGACCAGCGGGGGTAGCCAAAAACATTCAGTACTTC. It yields the protein CASSSRGPAGVAKNIQYF.